This T cell receptor (beta chain) stems from a study of control samples from healthy donors and cancer patients. CDR3 size: 14 residues. Germline V gene data show CDR1 as SGHNT and CDR2 as YYREEE (reference sequence). Trimming took off 0 bases at V and 2 bases at J, with 8 bases between the two ends. Sequenced by immunoSEQ multiplex PCR; TCRdb stores in-frame clones only, minus some. In the table there are 90,000 to 120,000 clones, 82% of which are singletons. The chain links TRBV5-4 to TRBJ1-1, with D possibly matching TRBD1 (5 bases). The source material was blood. This receptor was identified in a man younger than 30 in good health. CDR3 coding DNA: TGTGCCAGCAGCTTGGTAACAGGAAACACTGAAGCTTTCTTT. Its translation: CASSLVTGNTEAFF.